These T cell receptor beta chains were read from a single sample in a study of early T cells in non-severe SARS-CoV-2 infection. TCRdb re-derived calls from the 5' RACE reads in MiXCR, one entry per CDR3 protein. The repertoire has 57,000 or so distinct CDR3 sequences, roughly 12% of them found once; the top ten carry 4.8%. Material: whole blood. The source of these receptors is an adult who was a healthcare worker with PCR-confirmed SARS-CoV-2 infection or an uninfected control (not recorded which). Each CDR3 is given with its conserved first and last residue. D genes are given only for firm matches. A clone size is listed for some rows: how often the clone was seen (once, few, many), or a class if it is expanded.

CDR3nt: TGTGCCAGCAGCCTAGGGGAACACAGGGCGGCCTATGGCTACACCTTC; CDR3aa: CASSLGEHRAAYGYTF; abundance: -; v_gene: TRBV27; d_gene: -; j_gene: TRBJ1-2
CDR3nt: TGTGCCAGCTCACCACAGGGTCGGGTTGGCAATCAGCCCCAGCATTTT; CDR3aa: CASSPQGRVGNQPQHF; abundance: many; v_gene: TRBV18; d_gene: -; j_gene: TRBJ1-5
CDR3nt: TGCAGTGCTAGAGCCGGACTAGCGGGGGGATATAACACCGGGGAGCTGTTTTTT; CDR3aa: CSARAGLAGGYNTGELFF; abundance: many; v_gene: TRBV20-1; d_gene: TRBD2; j_gene: TRBJ2-2
CDR3nt: TGTGCCAGCTCACCACTGCCAGGTGGTGGAAAAGAGACCCAGTACTTC; CDR3aa: CASSPLPGGGKETQYF; abundance: few; v_gene: TRBV18; d_gene: -; j_gene: TRBJ2-5
CDR3nt: TGCAGTGCCCACTCACTAGCGGGAGATGTAAATGAGCAGTTCTTC; CDR3aa: CSAHSLAGDVNEQFF; abundance: medium-sized; v_gene: TRBV20-1; d_gene: TRBD2; j_gene: TRBJ2-1
CDR3nt: TGCAGCGTTGAAGGGACAGGGGGCTACGAGCAGTACTTC; CDR3aa: CSVEGTGGYEQYF; abundance: -; v_gene: TRBV29-1; d_gene: TRBD1; j_gene: TRBJ2-7
CDR3nt: TGTGCCAGCAGCGTAGGCGGGACTAGTACTGCTGAGCAGTTCTTC; CDR3aa: CASSVGGTSTAEQFF; abundance: -; v_gene: TRBV9; d_gene: TRBD2; j_gene: TRBJ2-1
CDR3nt: TGTGCAAGTCGCTTAGCGCCCGAAGATCGATCGGGAGGGCCTTACAATGAGCAGTTCTTC; CDR3aa: CASRLAPEDRSGGPYNEQFF; abundance: -; v_gene: TRBV12-2; d_gene: -; j_gene: TRBJ2-1
CDR3nt: TGCAGCGCCGGCGGAGACTCTGGCTACACCTTC; CDR3aa: CSAGGDSGYTF; abundance: few; v_gene: TRBV29-1; d_gene: -; j_gene: TRBJ1-2
CDR3nt: TGCGCCAGCAGCTTAACCGGGACCACGGGCACTGAAGCTTTCTTT; CDR3aa: CASSLTGTTGTEAFF; abundance: many; v_gene: TRBV5-1; d_gene: -; j_gene: TRBJ1-1
CDR3nt: TGTGCCAGCACCTCCCGACCACAGGGGGCGCGTGACACCGGGGAGCTGTTTTTT; CDR3aa: CASTSRPQGARDTGELFF; abundance: -; v_gene: TRBV6-5; d_gene: TRBD1; j_gene: TRBJ2-2
CDR3nt: TGTGCCAGCAGCCCCTTCAGGGGGAGGGACACCGGGGAGCTGTTTTTT; CDR3aa: CASSPFRGRDTGELFF; abundance: many; v_gene: TRBV11-2; d_gene: -; j_gene: TRBJ2-2
CDR3nt: TGCGCCAGCAGCCCCAGCGGGACCTATGAGCAGTTCTTC; CDR3aa: CASSPSGTYEQFF; abundance: many; v_gene: TRBV5-1; d_gene: TRBD2; j_gene: TRBJ2-1
CDR3nt: TGCAGTGCCGGCGGGGCTAGCGGGAGAAGTTTGGGGTCCTACAATGAGCAGTTCTTC; CDR3aa: CSAGGASGRSLGSYNEQFF; abundance: -; v_gene: TRBV20-1; d_gene: TRBD2; j_gene: TRBJ2-1
CDR3nt: TGTGCCAGCACGCCTGAAGGGGCTGGCTATGGCTACACCTTC; CDR3aa: CASTPEGAGYGYTF; abundance: many; v_gene: TRBV2; d_gene: -; j_gene: TRBJ1-2
CDR3nt: TGTGCCAGCAGCTTAGTGGGACCAAGGAATGAGCAGTTCTTC; CDR3aa: CASSLVGPRNEQFF; abundance: -; v_gene: TRBV7-8; d_gene: -; j_gene: TRBJ2-1
CDR3nt: TGTGCCAGCAGTGGCGGGACAGGGATCCGTGGCTACACCTTC; CDR3aa: CASSGGTGIRGYTF; abundance: many; v_gene: TRBV6-5; d_gene: TRBD1; j_gene: TRBJ1-2
CDR3nt: TGCAGTGCTAGGGACAGGCTGAAGGCGGGGGGGAATGAGCAGTTCTTC; CDR3aa: CSARDRLKAGGNEQFF; abundance: -; v_gene: TRBV20-1; d_gene: TRBD2; j_gene: TRBJ2-1
CDR3nt: TGCAGCGTGCCGACTTGGGGAACTGGCTATGGCTACACCTTC; CDR3aa: CSVPTWGTGYGYTF; abundance: few; v_gene: TRBV29-1; d_gene: -; j_gene: TRBJ1-2
CDR3nt: TGTGCCAGCAGCTTAACGAGTTCCGGGGAGCTGTTTTTT; CDR3aa: CASSLTSSGELFF; abundance: few; v_gene: TRBV7-9; d_gene: -; j_gene: TRBJ2-2
CDR3nt: TGCGCCAGCAGCCAAGGATCCACAACTAATGAAAAACTGTTTTTT; CDR3aa: CASSQGSTTNEKLFF; abundance: many; v_gene: TRBV4-3; d_gene: -; j_gene: TRBJ1-4
CDR3nt: TGTGCCAGCAGTTTTAGGGTAGGCAATCAGCCCCAGCATTTT; CDR3aa: CASSFRVGNQPQHF; abundance: many; v_gene: TRBV12-3/TRBV12-4; d_gene: -; j_gene: TRBJ1-5
CDR3nt: TGCAGCGGTGGGAAACAGGGCACTGAAGCTTTCTTT; CDR3aa: CSGGKQGTEAFF; abundance: -; v_gene: TRBV29-1; d_gene: -; j_gene: TRBJ1-1
CDR3nt: TGTGCCAGCAGAAACCAGAACATTAGGGTTCGGGCCAACGTCCTGACTTTC; CDR3aa: CASRNQNIRVRANVLTF; abundance: many; v_gene: TRBV28; d_gene: -; j_gene: TRBJ2-6
CDR3nt: TGCGCCAGCAGCTTGGTGGGACAGGCTAATTTAAACTATGGCTACACCTTC; CDR3aa: CASSLVGQANLNYGYTF; abundance: few; v_gene: TRBV5-1; d_gene: TRBD1; j_gene: TRBJ1-2
CDR3nt: TGTGCCAGCAGCTTAACACAGAGGGGACTAGCGGAACTCAGCTCCTACGAGCAGTACTTC; CDR3aa: CASSLTQRGLAELSSYEQYF; abundance: many; v_gene: TRBV7-3; d_gene: TRBD2; j_gene: TRBJ2-7
CDR3nt: TGTGCCAGCAGCTTGGCTAGCGGGGGGGCATTGGAGACCCAGTACTTC; CDR3aa: CASSLASGGALETQYF; abundance: few; v_gene: TRBV7-2; d_gene: TRBD2; j_gene: TRBJ2-5
CDR3nt: TGTGCCAGCAGCTTAGGCCTAGTCGGATCCAATGAGCAGTTCTTC; CDR3aa: CASSLGLVGSNEQFF; abundance: many; v_gene: TRBV13; d_gene: -; j_gene: TRBJ2-1
CDR3nt: TGTGCCAGCAGTGAAGCGCTTCTGGGGACTAATGAAAAACTGTTTTTT; CDR3aa: CASSEALLGTNEKLFF; abundance: few; v_gene: TRBV6-1; d_gene: -; j_gene: TRBJ1-4
CDR3nt: TGTGCCAGCAGCCAATTCGGGAACACTGAAGCTTTCTTT; CDR3aa: CASSQFGNTEAFF; abundance: -; v_gene: TRBV4-2; d_gene: -; j_gene: TRBJ1-1
CDR3nt: TGTGCCACCAGTGATTCCCGCAGGGGGAACCAAGAGACCCAGTACTTC; CDR3aa: CATSDSRRGNQETQYF; abundance: -; v_gene: TRBV24-1; d_gene: TRBD1; j_gene: TRBJ2-5
CDR3nt: TGCGCCAGCAGCTGGGGGTCTAGCGGGGGCCGAGAGACCCAGTACTTC; CDR3aa: CASSWGSSGGRETQYF; abundance: many; v_gene: TRBV5-1; d_gene: TRBD2; j_gene: TRBJ2-5
CDR3nt: TGTGCCAGCAGTGAGGGGCGAGGCCTGGGGCAGTTCTTC; CDR3aa: CASSEGRGLGQFF; abundance: many; v_gene: TRBV2; d_gene: -; j_gene: TRBJ2-1
CDR3nt: TGTGCCGTGGGACAGAGCACAGATACGCAGTATTTT; CDR3aa: CAVGQSTDTQYF; abundance: few; v_gene: TRBV10-3; d_gene: TRBD1; j_gene: TRBJ2-3
CDR3nt: TGTGCCAGCAGCTTGATCCTAGCGGGGGGGAATTACAATGAGCAGTTCTTC; CDR3aa: CASSLILAGGNYNEQFF; abundance: many; v_gene: TRBV5-8; d_gene: TRBD2; j_gene: TRBJ2-1
CDR3nt: TGTGCCAGCAGTGACGTGGCAGCTTCCTATGGCTACACCTTC; CDR3aa: CASSDVAASYGYTF; abundance: -; v_gene: TRBV6-1; d_gene: -; j_gene: TRBJ1-2
CDR3nt: TGCAGCGTTCGGACAGGGAGTCCCACCGGGGAGCTGTTTTTT; CDR3aa: CSVRTGSPTGELFF; abundance: -; v_gene: TRBV29-1; d_gene: TRBD1; j_gene: TRBJ2-2
CDR3nt: TGTGCCAGCAGAAATAAGGACAGAGACATGAACACTGAAGCTTTCTTT; CDR3aa: CASRNKDRDMNTEAFF; abundance: -; v_gene: TRBV7-9; d_gene: -; j_gene: TRBJ1-1
CDR3nt: TGTGCCAGCAGCCAAGTACAGTACGAGCAGTACTTC; CDR3aa: CASSQVQYEQYF; abundance: few; v_gene: TRBV3-1; d_gene: -; j_gene: TRBJ2-7
CDR3nt: TGTGCCAGCAGCCAAAACACCGGGGAGCTGTTTTTT; CDR3aa: CASSQNTGELFF; abundance: few; v_gene: TRBV3-1; d_gene: -; j_gene: TRBJ2-2
CDR3nt: TGCAGTGCCGATACCACTCTAGCCAAAAACATTCAGTACTTC; CDR3aa: CSADTTLAKNIQYF; abundance: few; v_gene: TRBV20-1; d_gene: -; j_gene: TRBJ2-4
CDR3nt: TGTGCCAGCAGATCGGTCACAGATACGCAGTATTTT; CDR3aa: CASRSVTDTQYF; abundance: many; v_gene: TRBV27; d_gene: -; j_gene: TRBJ2-3
CDR3nt: TGTGCCAGCAGTCCCCATGGGCAGGGGGCCGATGAGCAGTTCTTC; CDR3aa: CASSPHGQGADEQFF; abundance: -; v_gene: TRBV28; d_gene: TRBD1; j_gene: TRBJ2-1
CDR3nt: TGCGCCAGCAGCTCTGGACAGAGTCGGGAGACCCAGTACTTC; CDR3aa: CASSSGQSRETQYF; abundance: many; v_gene: TRBV5-1; d_gene: -; j_gene: TRBJ2-5
CDR3nt: TGTGCCATCAGTGAGTCATCGGGCTCCGGGGCTTTCTTT; CDR3aa: CAISESSGSGAFF; abundance: few; v_gene: TRBV10-3; d_gene: -; j_gene: TRBJ1-1
CDR3nt: TGTGCCAGCAGCTTGGGACTAGCGGGCCTAACCGGCTTATCCTACGAGCAGTACTTC; CDR3aa: CASSLGLAGLTGLSYEQYF; abundance: many; v_gene: TRBV11-2; d_gene: TRBD2; j_gene: TRBJ2-7